The following is a TCR beta chain sequence with its context. What antigen it recognizes has not been identified. Per-nucleotide qualities are absent, and no much larger clonotype sits a single base away. This sample was included in a study of T cell responses to AZD1222 COVID-19 vaccine listed by TCRdb under 2021. A note on the overall study: Because spike-specific TCR depth and breadth did not differ between the two schedules, AZD1222 recipients who got a second dose at roughly 4 weeks were pooled with those who got a second dose at roughly 12 weeks. Trial participants were enrolled by age into subgroups of 18-55, 56-69 and 70-plus years, and about 150, 27 and 61 TCR-sequenced participants, respectively, were included in these subgroups. TCR sequencing was performed for 230 to 250 trial participants, of whom 207 were given two doses of AZD1222 and around 25 were given two doses of MenACWY control vaccine. On the study overall, not on this receptor specifically: After two AZD1222 doses, both the breadth and the depth of spike-specific TCRs were significantly higher than at day 0 and than in MenACWY recipients. Reportedly, almost half of the unique spike-specific TCRs recognized epitopes lying outside the regions that are mutated in the B.1.351 and B.1.1.7 variants. In the small 56-69-year group, the increase in depth fell short of significance, most likely because of low power. Most participants were white British and females outnumbered males, and the authors suggested that clonal diversity may have been underestimated. Only a handful of AZD1222 recipients were SARS-CoV-2 seropositive at baseline, limiting conclusions about previously exposed vaccinees. Because no day 14 peak-response samples were available, the repertoires could be characterized only after the peak T cell response. CD4 TCRs associated with the vaccine covered the entire spike protein, and the dominant responses were in regions 160-218 and 743-854.

The CDR3 regions of human TCRbeta chains were subjected to immunosequencing. In the original analysis: TCRs in the repertoires were compared against a reference library of SARS-CoV-2-specific TCRs that had been generated with the MIRA antigen-specificity platform. Breadth was defined as the fraction of unique TCRs that were SARS-CoV-2-associated, and depth was defined as the fraction of total T cells that were SARS-CoV-2-associated. Using the MIRA data, every spike-specific TCR was mapped to the spike region that the TCR reacted to and assigned to either a CD4 or a CD8 class. Log10-transformed breadth and depth values were compared by one-way ANOVA with Sidak's multiple comparisons tests. Imported from immuneACCESS, the table was reduced by TCRdb to in-frame sequences with V and J called. These copies leave out some clones; in studies compared against another copy, an unresolved V gene accounts for under half, and the cause of the remainder is not known. V, J and clone size derive from that table, while D and trimming were established from the DNA sequence. The sample data list 170,000 or so clones, and roughly nine tenths of these were observed just once. The top ten clones comprise about 1.6% of the sample.

The meaning of the sample's time point label: baseline before first vaccination. Vaccinee samples were obtained from the UK trials COV001 and COV002, which included a single-blind randomized controlled phase 2/3 trial of AZD1222 (ChAdOx1 nCoV-19) in healthy adults. For TCRbeta chain sequencing, PBMC samples from trial participants were taken at day 0 and at day 28 after the second dose. V was cut back by 1 base and J by 5 bases, leaving a gap of 3 bases between them. The CDR3 contains 12 residues, cysteine and phenylalanine counted. Only the CDR3 region is kept as DNA, spanning 36 bases read in frame from base 1. Looking up the germline V gene yields CDR1 MNHNS and CDR2 SASEGT.

The clonotype comes from an adult in good health. The chain uses TRBV6-1 and TRBJ1-5, with no D gene named confidently. The input for sequencing was peripheral blood, taken on day 0 of AZD1222 vaccination. The DNA sequence follows: TGTGCCAGCAGTGAAGGGGATCAGCCCCAGCATTTT. This translates into CASSEGDQPQHF.